Below, one TCR beta chain is given with its context. This record belongs to a study of blood T cell repertoires in COVID-19. About the study: Specimens from acute and convalescent COVID-19 originated in the United States, Italy and Spain.

The V gene's germline CDR1 is MRHNA and CDR2 SNTAGT. The CDR3 sequence is 15 residues long. V was cut by 7 bases and J by 8 bases, with 20 bases left in between. How the authors handled the data: Estimates of nucleated cell counts were drawn from the amplification of reference gene primers. TCRdb's table, derived via immunoSEQ multiplex PCR, lists solely in-frame clones and lacks some. V and J calls plus clone size are reproduced from that table; the DNA served to infer D and trimming. The data hold 220,000 or so clones, with 80% to 90% observed a single time. The receptor comes from a man between 50 and 59 years old who had recovered from COVID-19. This chain uses TRBV6-4 with TRBJ1-4; no firm D call. The sample comprised peripheral blood. The CDR3 sequence: CASMQVGAGWEKLFF. CDR3 sequence (DNA): TGTGCCAGCATGCAGGTAGGCGCAGGTTGGGAAAAACTGTTTTTT.